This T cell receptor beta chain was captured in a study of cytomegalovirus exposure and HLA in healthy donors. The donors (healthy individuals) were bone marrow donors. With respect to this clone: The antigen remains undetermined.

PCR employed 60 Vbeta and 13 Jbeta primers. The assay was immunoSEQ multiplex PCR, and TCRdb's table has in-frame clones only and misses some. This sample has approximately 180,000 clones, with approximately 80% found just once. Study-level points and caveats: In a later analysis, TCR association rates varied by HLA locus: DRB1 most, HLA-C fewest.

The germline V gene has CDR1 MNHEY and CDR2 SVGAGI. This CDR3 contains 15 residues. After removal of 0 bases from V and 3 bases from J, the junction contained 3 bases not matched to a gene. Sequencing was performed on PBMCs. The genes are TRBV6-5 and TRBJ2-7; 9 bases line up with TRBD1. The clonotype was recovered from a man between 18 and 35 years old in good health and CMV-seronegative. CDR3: CASSYSQGQGYEQYF. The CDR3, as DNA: TGTGCCAGCAGTTACTCTCAGGGACAGGGCTACGAGCAGTACTTC.